This T cell receptor (beta chain) was documented in a study of tumor-infiltrating lymphocytes in primary liver carcinoma. Study details: Staged T1-T3 N0M0, the tumors had sizes that ranged from roughly 4 to 10 cm across.

Concerning this clonotype: Mismatch with germline at one junction end may stem from a read error.

The CDR3 length is 12 residues. CDR1 is SGHAT, CDR2 FQNNGV, per germline. Between roughly 17 and 33 mg of unsorted bulk tissue served as the source from which RNA and DNA were co-extracted. A primer matching the constant region was used to make TCR beta cDNA from around 460 ng of total RNA. ARM-PCR, slightly modified, supplied the TCR beta libraries through three nested multiplex PCR rounds. The study ran its first two PCR rounds for around 9 cycles each, using TRBV1-TRBV30 forward primers and a C-beta reverse primer. TCRdb re-called the multiplex PCR reads through MiXCR, storing one row per CDR3 protein. The sample contains roughly 120,000 distinct CDR3 sequences, approximately 70% of which appear only once.

The V call is TRBV11-2, the J call TRBJ2-1, with D unresolved. The TCR originated in a woman between 55 and 75 years old with primary liver carcinoma and hepatitis B virus infection. Sequenced sample: liver tumor tissue from sampling region 1. Subset described: tumor region T1, superior pole. DNA for the CDR3: TGTGTCAGCAGCTCAGAAGCTTGTGAGCAGTTCTTC. Protein: CVSSSEACEQFF.